These 32 T cell receptor beta chains were sequenced from one sample in a study of T cell repertoires in cytomegalovirus infection. Each CDR3 protein is one row after TCRdb ran MiXCR on the reads. The sample includes 400,000 or so distinct CDR3 sequences, approximately 31% of them seen just once. The specimen sequenced was PBMCs. Receptor source: a human donor in good health (CMV status not recorded). Some clones in this sample may be carry-over from other donors' samples.

This clonotype turned up a few times. The rearrangement joins TRBV28 to TRBJ2-7; 11 nucleotides line up with TRBD2. Germline-derived CDR1 and CDR2 are MDHEN and SYDVKM. With 7 bases clipped from V and 3 bases from J, the junction kept 8 bases outside the gene matches. This CDR3 comprises 15 residues. CDR3 DNA: TGTGCCAGCAACCTGGGCCTAGCGGGGGGCTACGAGCAGTACTTC. Its translation is CASNLGLAGGYEQYF.

Only a few counts were recorded for this clonotype. This chain connects TRBV5-1 to TRBJ1-1; D is uncertain. V was pared by 4 bases and J by 4 bases, with 11 bases between. The CDR3 has 13 residues. Germline V gene sequence: CDR1 SGHRS, CDR2 YFSETQ. CDR3 DNA: TGCGCCAGCAGCCGTGACCTGGCCACTGAAGCTTTCTTT. It is translated as CASSRDLATEAFF.

In regard to this clonotype: Relative to the germline gene, one junction end is altered; a read error may explain this. The chain carries TRBV11-3 and TRBJ1-1; a possible D gene is TRBD1 (6 bases). Germline CDR1 is SGHNT and CDR2 is YENEEA. This CDR3 region has 16 residues. The CDR3 loop is CASSPGGGYKNTEDCF. DNA of the CDR3: TGTGCCAGCAGCCCAGGAGGGGGATACAAGAACACTGAAGATTGCTTT.

This chain uses TRBV7-6 with TRBJ2-1; D possibly matches TRBD1 or TRBD2 (6 bases each). The CDR3 length is 14 residues. Germline CDR1 SGHVS, CDR2 FNYEAQ. Trimming took off 3 bases at V and 9 bases at J, with 15 bases between the two ends. The CDR3 is CASSFSRGVGEQFF. In DNA form, the CDR3 reads TGTGCCAGCAGCTTTTCAAGGGGGGTTGGTGAGCAGTTCTTC.

The chain joins TRBV6-5 to TRBJ2-5; 9 bases match TRBD2. V shed 1 base and J 3 bases; nucleotides not matched to a gene: 6. The CDR3 runs 16 residues. From germline, CDR1 is MNHEY and CDR2 SVGAGI. CDR3 bases: TGTGCCAGCAGTTACTGGGCGGGGGGGTCCGAAGAGACCCAGTACTTC. As protein: CASSYWAGGSEETQYF.

This chain joins TRBV19 and TRBJ1-1; D gene unclear. CDR1 and CDR2 from the germline V gene are LNHDA and SQIVND (reference sequence). This CDR3 has 16 amino acids. Trimming cost V 5 bases and J 5 bases, with 21 bases left between them. Written as DNA, the CDR3 is TGTGCCAGTAGTGCCCGTGGTGGGAGGCCCAAGACTGAAGCTTTCTTT. Residues: CASSARGGRPKTEAFF.

This clonotype was observed a handful of times. This chain connects TRBV28 to TRBJ1-1; D is uncertain. Between the trimmed V and J ends, which lost 6 bases and 4 bases, there was a span of 15 bases. The V gene's germline CDR1 is MDHEN and CDR2 SYDVKM. The CDR3 sequence is 14 residues long. The CDR3 sequence: CASSPPSEGTEAFF. CDR3 DNA sequence: TGTGCCAGCAGCCCGCCGAGCGAGGGCACTGAAGCTTTCTTT.

This clonotype was seen a handful of times. The chain employs TRBV7-9 and TRBJ2-1; D might be TRBD2 (6 bases). This CDR3 region has 18 residues. With 1 base removed from V and 0 bases from J, the gap between germline ends came to 16 bases. Germline V CDR1 and CDR2: SEHNR, FQNEAQ (reference sequence). CDR3 sequence: CASSLVPGVTSSYNEQFF. CDR3 in DNA: TGTGCCAGCAGCTTAGTCCCGGGAGTCACCTCCTCCTACAATGAGCAGTTCTTC.

This clonotype was found many times. The chain joins TRBV7-8 to TRBJ1-1, with D maybe TRBD1 (6 bases). CDR3 size: 16 residues. Germline loops: CDR1 SGHVS, CDR2 FQNEAQ. V dropped 2 bases and J dropped 0 bases, with 13 bases sitting between them. The CDR3 reads CASSLRRDTMNTEAFF. The CDR3 DNA sequence: TGTGCCAGCAGCTTACGCCGGGACACAATGAACACTGAAGCTTTCTTT.

This chain uses TRBV6-2 or TRBV6-3 with TRBJ2-7; 8 positions agree with TRBD2. The CDR3 is 15 amino acids. Germline values: CDR1 MNHEY, CDR2 SVGEGT. The ends lost 3 bases at V and 2 bases at J; junction bases unmatched: 6. The CDR3 DNA sequence: TGTGCCAGCAGTTATAGCGGGACCAAGGCCTACGAGCAGTACTTC. This sequence encodes CASSYSGTKAYEQYF.

The sample holds a few counts of this clonotype. This chain's CDR3 is CASSPQGAEQYF. The DNA of the CDR3 is TGTGCCAGCAGTCCTCAGGGAGCCGAGCAGTACTTC. The V gene is TRBV6-9, the J gene TRBJ2-7; tentatively, D is TRBD1 or TRBD2 (5 bases each). The length of the CDR3 is 12 residues. Trimming removed 5 bases at V and 6 bases at J, with 11 bases between. CDR1 and CDR2 (germline): MNHGY, SVAAGI.

This sequence joins TRBV7-3 and TRBJ2-1; 7 bases map to TRBD1. Trimming removed 4 bases from V and 6 bases from J; junction bases left unmatched: 6. This CDR3 is 14 amino acids long. Germline CDR1 and CDR2: SGHTA and FQGTGA. The CDR3: CASSSGTDPNEQFF. CDR3 in DNA: TGTGCCAGCAGCTCCGGGACAGACCCCAATGAGCAGTTCTTC.

This clonotype was recorded many times. The chain employs TRBV7-2 and TRBJ2-1, with D possibly matching TRBD2 (6 bases). CDR1 SGHTA and CDR2 FQGNSA come from the germline V gene. The germline V and J ends were trimmed by 2 bases and 4 bases, with 21 bases remaining between them. The CDR3 consists of 18 residues. CDR3 region: CASSLSGGYAGPYNEQFF. The CDR3 region has the DNA TGTGCCAGCAGCTTAAGTGGGGGGTACGCAGGCCCGTACAATGAGCAGTTCTTC.

This clonotype was seen only a few times. This chain uses TRBV28 with TRBJ2-1; 8 nucleotides match TRBD2. Losses at the gene ends were 6 bases for V and 5 bases for J; bases not matched to a gene: 12. The CDR3 is 16 residues long. The germline V gene has CDR1 MDHEN and CDR2 SYDVKM. The CDR3 sequence: CASSPVLAVYNNEQFF. The CDR3 region has the DNA TGTGCCAGCAGCCCAGTACTAGCGGTATACAACAATGAGCAGTTCTTC.

The chain links TRBV5-1 to TRBJ2-3, with 7 bases that match TRBD1. Germline V gene data show CDR1 as SGHRS and CDR2 as YFSETQ. The CDR3 length is 17 residues. The J segment lost 0 bases and the V segment lost 4 bases, leaving 11 bases of the junction unmatched. CDR3 protein: CASSIARDSSSTDTQYF. CDR3 nucleotides: TGCGCCAGCAGCATTGCCCGGGACAGTTCTAGCACAGATACGCAGTATTTT. The whole variable domain, filled in from reference TRBV5-1 and TRBJ2-3, reads KAGVTQTPRYLIKTRGQQVTLSCSPISGHRSVSWYQQTPGQGLQFLFEYFSETQRNKGNFPGRFSGRQFSNSRSEMNVSTLELGDSALYLCASSIARDSSSTDTQYFGPGTRLTVL.

The chain has TRBV12-3 or TRBV12-4 and TRBJ1-2; D possibly corresponds to TRBD1 (5 bases). V dropped 2 bases and J dropped 8 bases, with 18 bases sitting between them. The CDR3 is 15 residues long. In DNA form, the CDR3 reads TGTGCCAGCAGTTTACAGCCCGTGGAGGGGAAGGGCTACACCTTC. This translates into CASSLQPVEGKGYTF.

This clonotype has a handful of counts. CDR3 sequence (DNA): TGTGCCAGCAGCTTAGGCGGCGCTAGCGGGACCTACGAGCAGTACTTC. Protein: CASSLGGASGTYEQYF. The V call is TRBV7-6, the J call TRBJ2-7; 9 bases align to TRBD2. This CDR3 contains 16 residues. Germline-derived CDR1 and CDR2 are SGHVS and FNYEAQ. After removal of 1 base from V and 2 bases from J, the junction contained 6 bases not matched to a gene.

This clonotype was found a few times. The chain uses TRBV6-1 and TRBJ2-3; 9 positions agree with TRBD1. Germline trimming cut 6 bases from V and 0 bases from J; bases unmatched to any gene: 7. CDR1 and CDR2 (germline): MNHNS, SASEGT. This CDR3 spans 16 amino acids. The CDR3 nucleotides are TGTGCCAGCAGAGGGTGGGGGACAGGGAGCACAGATACGCAGTATTTT. Translation gives CASRGWGTGSTDTQYF.

The V call is TRBV4-1, the J call TRBJ2-5; D perhaps matches TRBD2 (7 bases). The germline V and J ends were trimmed by 3 bases and 5 bases, with 22 bases remaining between them. The CDR3 sequence is 17 residues long. The germline gives CDR1 MGHRA, CDR2 YSYEKL. The CDR3 DNA is TGCGCCAGCAGCCACAGTGGGGCGGGGGCCCTTCGGGAGACCCAGTACTTC. It specifies CASSHSGAGALRETQYF.

The rearrangement joins TRBV7-4 to TRBJ2-1; D is unclear. Germline CDR1 reads SGHVT; CDR2 reads SQSDAQ. V gave up 3 bases and J gave up 5 bases, with 11 bases separating them. This CDR3 contains 14 residues. The CDR3 sequence is CASSLEKMNNEQFF. The CDR3 DNA is TGTGCCAGCAGCTTGGAGAAAATGAACAATGAGCAGTTCTTC.

The chain employs TRBV5-6 and TRBJ1-2, with 8 bases identical to TRBD1. The germline V gene has CDR1 SGHDT and CDR2 YYEEEE. Germline trimming cut 4 bases from V and 4 bases from J; bases unmatched to any gene: 6. This CDR3 has 14 residues. The DNA for the CDR3 is TGTGCCAGCAGCCGGACAGGGCTGGCCTATGGCTACACCTTC. It encodes CASSRTGLAYGYTF.

This clonotype was seen a few times. The rearrangement links TRBV28 to TRBJ2-7; tentatively, D is TRBD1 (6 bases). The V and J ends lost 2 bases and 8 bases respectively, with 7 bases between them. This CDR3 region has 11 residues. Germline V gene lookup returns CDR1 MDHEN and CDR2 SYDVKM. CDR3 nucleotides: TGTGCCAGCAGTTTACAGGGGAAGCAGTACTTC. This sequence encodes CASSLQGKQYF.

The V call is TRBV7-6, the J call TRBJ1-3; D is unclear. Germline V gene sequence: CDR1 SGHVS, CDR2 FNYEAQ. The V and J ends lost 2 bases and 0 bases respectively, with 8 bases between them. The CDR3 runs 15 residues. CDR3 in DNA: TGTGCCAGCAGCTTATGGGTCGGCTCTGGAAACACCATATATTTT. This gives the protein CASSLWVGSGNTIYF.

The rearrangement uses TRBV2 and TRBJ2-3, with D uncertain. The CDR3 sequence is 14 residues long. Germline V gene sequence: CDR1 SNHLY, CDR2 FYNNEI. Trimming removed 6 bases at V and 1 base at J, with 11 bases between. The CDR3 is CASSAEFGTDTQYF. In DNA, the CDR3 is TGTGCCAGCAGCGCAGAGTTTGGCACAGATACGCAGTATTTT.

This clonotype was found many times. The rearrangement links TRBV7-6 to TRBJ1-1; weak D call: TRBD1 (5 bases). The V gene lost 5 bases and the J gene lost 2 bases, with 12 bases spanning the gap. The germline gives CDR1 SGHVS, CDR2 FNYEAQ. The CDR3 is 14 residues long. The CDR3 region is CASSQRGLNTEAFF. The CDR3 DNA sequence: TGTGCCAGCAGCCAACGGGGCCTTAACACTGAAGCTTTCTTT. Combining the CDR3 with reference TRBV7-6 and TRBJ1-1 gives the whole variable domain GAGVSQSPRYKVTKRGQDVALRCDPISGHVSLYWYRQALGQGPEFLTYFNYEAQQDKSGLPNDRFSAERPEGSISTLTIQRTEQRDSAMYRCASSQRGLNTEAFFGQGTRLTVV.

The CDR3 loop is CSARRLAVEIPNTGELFF. CDR3 nucleotide sequence: TGCAGTGCTAGAAGACTAGCTGTTGAGATCCCGAACACCGGGGAGCTGTTTTTT. The J gene is TRBJ2-2, the V gene TRBV20-1, with TRBD2 matching over 7 bases. This CDR3 has 18 amino acids. Germline CDR1 is DFQATT and CDR2 is SNEGSKA (reference sequence). V was pared by 2 bases and J by 0 bases, with 12 bases of the junction left unmatched.

This rearrangement joins TRBV29-1 to TRBJ1-1, with D maybe TRBD1 (6 bases). Germline V CDR1 and CDR2: SQVTM, ANQGSEA. Trimming took 5 bases from V and 12 from J, leaving 25 bases between them. The length of the CDR3 is 14 residues. CDR3 region: CSVRVTGARTEPFF. In DNA form, the CDR3 reads TGCAGCGTTCGGGTAACGGGGGCTCGAACGGAACCTTTCTTT.

In its sample, this clonotype was seen a few times. The rearrangement joins TRBV11-2 to TRBJ2-7; 7 bases align to TRBD2. This CDR3 has 18 residues. Germline CDR1 SGHAT, CDR2 FQNNGV. V was pared by 2 bases and J by 1 base, with 14 bases of the junction left unmatched. The CDR3 bases are TGTGCCAGCAGCTTAAAGAATAGGGGACTACTGTATTCCTACGAGCAGTACTTC. It encodes CASSLKNRGLLYSYEQYF.

Worth noting for this clonotype: The conserved phenylalanine or tryptophan is not found at the CDR3 terminus, so this likely reflects a read error. The chain is built from TRBV7-2 and TRBJ1-1; tentatively, D is TRBD1 (5 bases). V was shortened by 4 bases and J by 5 bases, with 20 bases between the two germline ends. This CDR3 comprises 16 residues. The germline CDR1 and CDR2 sequences are SGHTA and FQGNSA. CDR3: CASSSGAAWAGTEAFI. CDR3 nucleotides: TGTGCCAGCAGCTCCGGGGCCGCCTGGGCGGGGACTGAAGCTTTCATT.

This clonotype occurred a few times. V gene TRBV15 combines with J gene TRBJ2-7; 10 bases line up with TRBD2. With 0 bases clipped from V and 6 bases from J, the junction kept 11 bases outside the gene matches. The CDR3 has 17 amino acids. Germline CDR1 and CDR2: LNHNV and YYDKDF (reference sequence). The CDR3 nucleotides read TGTGCCACCAGCAGAGATCCCAGCGGGGGGGCGTTGGGCGAGCAGTACTTC. Protein sequence: CATSRDPSGGALGEQYF.

This clonotype came up a few times. V usage is TRBV19 and J usage is TRBJ1-2, with 7 bases lining up with TRBD1. V shed 5 bases, J shed 5 bases, and the junction held 20 bases outside the gene matches. Germline CDR1 reads LNHDA; CDR2 reads SQIVND (reference sequence). The CDR3 sequence is 18 residues long. The CDR3 coding sequence is TGTGCCAGTAGTCCAGACAGGGTGTTGCCTCCAGGGCCATATGGCTACACCTTC. Translation: CASSPDRVLPPGPYGYTF.

This clonotype was counted only a few times. The chain joins TRBV12-3 or TRBV12-4 to TRBJ2-7; 14 bases map to TRBD2. V lost 7 bases to trimming and J lost 0 bases; unmatched junction nucleotides: 14. The CDR3 consists of 19 residues. The CDR3 region has the DNA TGTGCCAGCACCATATTCCGGACTAGCGGGGGGACCAACTCCTACGAGCAGTACTTC. It specifies CASTIFRTSGGTNSYEQYF.